This TCR beta chain comes out of a study of T cells in Graves' hyperthyroidism and ophthalmopathy. Study outcomes and limitations: Ophthalmopathy was predicted by the model a median of about 6.7 months ahead of onset.

RNA transcripts yielded amplified TCR beta CDR3 regions. TCR CDR3 underwent first-round RT-PCR with the HTBI primer set. TCRdb re-called the multiplex PCR reads with MiXCR, one entry per CDR3 protein. The sample has fewer than 350,000 distinct CDR3 sequences; 15% to 20% are singletons. Germline-derived CDR1 and CDR2 are LNHDA and SQIVND (reference sequence). Unmatched junction bases numbered 9, after V lost 5 bases and J lost 4 bases. This CDR3 is built from 15 residues. As regards this clonotype: The antigen remains unidentified.

Across 18 months, stable Graves' hyperthyroidism was marked by no progression to ophthalmopathy. Pregnant or lactating patients were excluded, as were those with uncontrolled infection or other autoimmune disease. Based on clinical symptoms, serum thyroxine and TRAb, thyroid ultrasound and orbital computed tomography, diagnoses were reached. The chain is built from TRBV19 and TRBJ1-1, with 8 positions matching TRBD1. Sequencing was done on a sample of blood. The receptor was isolated from a woman aged 50 to 65 with Graves' hyperthyroidism. DNA for the CDR3: TGTGCCAGTAGTTTCAAGACAGGGGTTGGCACTGAAGCTTTCTTT. It encodes CASSFKTGVGTEAFF.